These 29 T cell receptor beta chains were sequenced from one sample in a study of identical twins. TCRdb re-called the 5' RACE reads with MiXCR, one entry per CDR3 protein. The table has 1.5 million or so distinct CDR3 sequences, about 32% seen once. The sample was cord blood. These TCRs come from a newborn girl in good health.

This clonotype was observed a few times. Here the CDR3 reads CASSVRGRQETQYF. DNA for the CDR3: TGTGCCAGTAGCGTAAGGGGGAGGCAAGAGACCCAGTACTTC. The chain is built from TRBV6-1 and TRBJ2-5; D possibly matches TRBD1 or TRBD2 (6 bases each). CDR1 and CDR2 (germline): MNHNS, SASEGT. The CDR3 consists of 14 residues. V lost 9 bases, J lost 2 bases, and 16 bases lay in between.

The rearrangement joins TRBV3-1 to TRBJ1-1; TRBD1 is a possible D gene (5 bases). The germline CDR1 and CDR2 sequences are LGHDT and YNNKEL (reference sequence). The CDR3 covers 14 residues. V lost 4 bases, J lost 5 bases, and 14 bases lay in between. CDR3 in amino acids: CASSPKQGRTEAFF. The DNA of the CDR3 is TGTGCCAGCAGCCCTAAGCAGGGACGGACTGAAGCTTTCTTT.

This clonotype was seen many times. V gene TRBV9 combines with J gene TRBJ2-5; a possible D gene is TRBD2 (6 bases). Trimming shortened V by 0 bases and J by 2 bases, and 11 bases separated the two germline ends. CDR1 is SGDLS and CDR2 is YYNGEE in the germline V gene. This CDR3 region has 15 residues. CDR3 region: CASSVAIAVQETQYF. CDR3 nucleotide sequence: TGTGCCAGCAGCGTAGCTATAGCGGTACAAGAGACCCAGTACTTC.

The rearrangement uses TRBV18 and TRBJ2-4; D possibly corresponds to TRBD1 (6 bases). TRBJ2-7 matches the DNA end more closely, so the J call is doubtful. Germline V gene lookup returns CDR1 KGHSH and CDR2 LQKENI. This CDR3 has 15 residues. CDR3 in DNA: TGTGCCAGCTCACCCGAACTAACCCAGGGGAACGAGCAGTACTTC. Translated: CASSPELTQGNEQYF.

The CDR3, as DNA: TGTGCCAGCAGCCAGCGTACCGTGGGGGGGCAATTCCACAATGAGCAGTTCTTC. This gives the protein CASSQRTVGGQFHNEQFF. The chain employs TRBV4-2 and TRBJ2-1; D is perhaps TRBD2 (7 bases). The CDR3 length is 18 residues. Germline V gene lookup returns CDR1 LGHNA and CDR2 YNFKEQ. With 3 bases removed from V and 5 bases from J, the gap between germline ends came to 23 bases.

The chain has TRBV20-1 and TRBJ2-7; D is possibly TRBD2 (6 bases). Per germline, CDR1 DFQATT and CDR2 SNEGSKA (reference sequence). V shed 1 base and J shed 3 bases, with 13 bases lying between them. This CDR3 has 14 residues. CDR3 sequence reads: CSARGPSDNYEQYF. In DNA, the CDR3 is TGCAGTGCTAGAGGACCTAGCGACAACTACGAGCAGTACTTC.

This clonotype appeared many times. The chain employs TRBV5-1 and TRBJ2-3; D is undetermined. Trimming stripped 3 bases from V and 6 bases from J, with 11 bases between. Germline loops: CDR1 SGHRS, CDR2 YFSETQ. The CDR3 spans 13 residues. The CDR3 nucleotides read TGCGCCAGCAGCTCGGACCTTCCGGATACGCAGTATTTT. This encodes CASSSDLPDTQYF.

This clonotype was detected only a few times. The germline gene is not matched at one end of the junction; a read error may be the cause. This sequence joins TRBV24-1 and TRBJ2-1, with 8 bases aligning to TRBD2. Germline V gene data show CDR1 as KGHDR and CDR2 as SFDVKD. The CDR3 consists of 16 residues. Here the CDR3 DNA reads TGTGCCGCCAGTGTTACAGCGGGAGAGGCACACAATGAGCAGTTCTTC. This codes for CAASVTAGEAHNEQFF.

The chain combines TRBV7-2 with TRBJ2-1; D gene ambiguous. The V gene lost 5 bases and the J gene lost 1 base, with 9 bases spanning the gap. The CDR3 spans 14 residues. Per the germline V gene, CDR1 is SGHTA and CDR2 is FQGNSA. CDR3 residues: CASSLEWSYNEQFF. In DNA, the CDR3 is TGTGCCAGCAGCCTCGAGTGGTCCTACAATGAGCAGTTCTTC.

The rearrangement links TRBV3-1 to TRBJ2-3, with TRBD2 identical over 7 bases. The trim removed 1 base at V and 7 bases at J, leaving 8 bases unmatched. The CDR3 runs to 15 residues. Looked up from germline, CDR1 is LGHDT and CDR2 is YNNKEL (reference sequence). The CDR3 sequence is CASSQGGGPPNTQYF. The CDR3 bases are TGTGCCAGCAGCCAAGGGGGAGGGCCCCCCAATACGCAGTATTTT.

A few counts support this clonotype. The V call is TRBV4-1, the J call TRBJ2-7, with TRBD2 matching 10 bases. With 2 bases clipped from V and 3 bases from J, the junction kept 4 bases outside the gene matches. CDR3 length: 15 residues. The germline CDR1 and CDR2 sequences are MGHRA and YSYEKL. The CDR3 DNA sequence: TGCGCCAGCAGCCAACTAGCGGGAGTTGACTACGAGCAGTACTTC. Amino acids: CASSQLAGVDYEQYF.

The chain is built from TRBV9 and TRBJ1-1; unclear D gene. This CDR3 comprises 14 residues. V lost 1 base and J lost 7, with 14 bases in between. Germline V gene sequence: CDR1 SGDLS, CDR2 YYNGEE. CDR3 loop: CASSVTPMEVEAFF. CDR3 coding DNA: TGTGCCAGCAGCGTAACTCCCATGGAGGTTGAAGCTTTCTTT.

The chain combines TRBV12-3 or TRBV12-4 with TRBJ2-5; 10 bases are a match to TRBD2. V was pared by 6 bases and J by 11 bases, with 15 bases of the junction left unmatched. The CDR3 consists of 15 residues. CDR3 DNA: TGTGCCAGCAGGCCCACTAGCGGGAAGGTCAATGAGCAGTACTTC. It translates to CASRPTSGKVNEQYF.

This clonotype was counted a few times. J is TRBJ2-7 and V is TRBV7-9; D possibly corresponds to TRBD1 (6 bases). This CDR3 comprises 15 residues. CDR1 SEHNR and CDR2 FQNEAQ come from the germline V gene (reference sequence). Trimming stripped 5 bases from V and 4 bases from J, with 18 bases between. Here the CDR3 reads CASSGDRRTLYEQYF. CDR3 bases: TGTGCCAGCAGCGGAGACAGGAGGACACTTTACGAGCAGTACTTC.

Here the CDR3 reads CASSPILQQGSQETQYF. The CDR3 nucleotides are TGCGCCAGCAGCCCAATTCTCCAACAGGGATCTCAAGAGACCCAGTACTTC. The V gene is TRBV4-1, the J gene TRBJ2-5; TRBD1 might be the D (6 bases). CDR1 is MGHRA and CDR2 is YSYEKL in the germline V gene. The CDR3 has 17 amino acids. The ends were cut back, 4 bases at V and 2 bases at J, with 20 bases in the middle.

The chain is built from TRBV7-9 and TRBJ1-1; D is uncertain. V was clipped by 7 bases and J by 1 base, with 16 bases between them. The germline gives CDR1 SEHNR, CDR2 FQNEAQ (reference sequence). This CDR3 is 15 amino acids long. In DNA form, the CDR3 reads TGTGCCAGCATCCCCGAGGTAGGGCCGAACACTGAAGCTTTCTTT. Protein: CASIPEVGPNTEAFF.

This chain links TRBV25-1 with TRBJ1-2; D gene unclear. The V end lost 1 base, the J end lost 1 base, and 7 bases lay between the germline ends. CDR1 MGHDK and CDR2 SYGVNS come from the germline V gene. The CDR3 runs 14 residues. Written as DNA, the CDR3 is TGTGCCAGCAGTGAATTGGCAGTTAACTATGGCTACACCTTC. The encoded protein is CASSELAVNYGYTF.

The V gene is TRBV5-1, the J gene TRBJ2-1; 7 nucleotides align to TRBD2. The CDR3 extends over 14 amino acids. Germline V gene data show CDR1 as SGHRS and CDR2 as YFSETQ. Unmatched junction bases numbered 6, after V lost 4 bases and J lost 5 bases. The CDR3 DNA follows: TGCGCCAGCAGCCCCCAGACTAGCAACAATGAGCAGTTCTTC. It specifies CASSPQTSNNEQFF.

The chain couples TRBV12-3 or TRBV12-4 to TRBJ2-7; TRBD2 aligns across 12 bases. The CDR3 sequence is 16 residues long. The V segment lost 2 bases and the J segment 3 bases; nucleotides outside the gene matches: 5. CDR3 amino acids: CASSLSPTSGSYEQYF. DNA for the CDR3: TGTGCCAGCAGTTTAAGCCCGACTAGCGGGAGCTACGAGCAGTACTTC.

This rearrangement joins TRBV7-9 to TRBJ1-4; D is unresolved. CDR3 length: 14 amino acids. In germline, CDR1 is SEHNR, CDR2 FQNEAQ (reference sequence). V gave up 6 bases and J gave up 0 bases, with 8 bases separating them. The CDR3 DNA reads as TGTGCCAGCAGACTCGGGACAACTAATGAAAAACTGTTTTTT. As protein: CASRLGTTNEKLFF.

Only a few counts were recorded for this clonotype. This chain links TRBV20-1 with TRBJ2-4; 7 positions agree with TRBD2. The CDR3 loop spans 15 amino acids. Germline V CDR1 and CDR2: DFQATT, SNEGSKA (reference sequence). Germline trimming cut 6 bases from V and 1 base from J; bases unmatched to any gene: 9. CDR3 nucleotides: TGCAGTGCAAGCGGGGTCCCCGCGGCCAAAAACATTCAGTACTTC. Encoded protein: CSASGVPAAKNIQYF.

This clonotype was counted only a few times. The gene calls are TRBV2 and TRBJ2-7; D is perhaps TRBD1 or TRBD2 (5 bases each). V gave up 5 bases and J gave up 7 bases, with 18 bases separating them. Looked up from germline, CDR1 is SNHLY and CDR2 is FYNNEI. This CDR3 contains 14 residues. Here the CDR3 reads CASSSGTNYNEQYF. The DNA for the CDR3 is TGTGCCAGCAGTTCCGGGACCAACTACAATGAGCAGTACTTC.

This clonotype has at least ten counts. CDR3: CASSQGDSYNEQFF. CDR3 nucleotide sequence: TGTGCCAGCAGTCAGGGGGATTCCTACAATGAGCAGTTCTTC. This sequence joins TRBV12-3 or TRBV12-4 and TRBJ2-1; 7 bases align to TRBD1. This CDR3 comprises 14 residues. V shed 5 bases, J shed 1 base, and the junction held 2 bases outside the gene matches.

This chain links TRBV10-3 with TRBJ2-2; 7 positions agree with TRBD2. Germline V gene lookup returns CDR1 ENHRY and CDR2 SYGVKD. V lost 7 bases and J lost 1; bases outside the gene matches: 12. This CDR3 spans 17 amino acids. The DNA for the CDR3 is TGTGCCATCATTACGGGAGGACCTCTGGGGAACACCGGGGAGCTGTTTTTT. Encoded protein: CAIITGGPLGNTGELFF.

This clonotype was seen a handful of times. This chain uses TRBV28 with TRBJ1-4, with no clear D. The CDR3 extends over 13 amino acids. Trimming took off 11 bases at V and 5 bases at J, with 15 bases between the two ends. In germline, CDR1 is MDHEN, CDR2 SYDVKM. The CDR3 region has the DNA TGTGCCGGGCGGGGTGCGGGGAATGAAAAACTGTTTTTT. Amino acids: CAGRGAGNEKLFF.

This clonotype was seen more than once but under ten times. This chain connects TRBV5-1 to TRBJ1-1; 8 nucleotides match TRBD1. The CDR3 has 15 amino acids. J lost 3 bases, V lost 3 bases, and 7 bases had no gene match. Germline-derived CDR1 and CDR2 are SGHRS and YFSETQ. For the CDR3, the DNA is TGCGCCAGCAGCTCGACAGGGGTGGGGTACACTGAAGCTTTCTTT. This translates into CASSSTGVGYTEAFF.

The CDR3 DNA is TGTGCCAGCAGTTCGCATTCGGACAGGGGCGGAAATTCACCCCTCCACTTT. Its protein is CASSSHSDRGGNSPLHF. This chain joins TRBV27 and TRBJ1-6; the match to TRBD1 covers 9 bases. There are 17 residues in the CDR3. CDR1 and CDR2 (germline): MNHEY, SMNVEV (reference sequence). Losses at the gene ends were 4 bases for V and 7 bases for J; bases not matched to a gene: 11.

The rearrangement links TRBV21-1 to TRBJ2-7; TRBD1, the table's D call, was not compared with the DNA. TRBV21-1 is an annotated pseudogene. The CDR3 spans 16 residues. The CDR3 nucleotides read TGTGCCAGCAGCGCAAACCAGGGACAGGGGTACTACGAGCAGTACTTC. Translating gives CASSANQGQGYYEQYF.

A few counts support this clonotype. The chain has TRBV28 and TRBJ2-3; D assignment may be TRBD1 or TRBD2 (5 bases each). CDR1 and CDR2 from the germline V gene are MDHEN and SYDVKM. V gave up 4 bases and J gave up 4 bases, with 18 bases separating them. This CDR3 is 16 amino acids long. CDR3 protein: CASSSGTPIDADTQYF. The CDR3 DNA reads TGTGCCAGCAGTTCCGGGACGCCCATAGATGCAGATACGCAGTATTTT.